What follows describes a single T cell receptor beta chain. In the study's own analysis: Amplification with reference gene primers provided the estimates of nucleated cell counts. TCRdb's table, derived via immunoSEQ multiplex PCR, lists solely in-frame clones and lacks some. V and J calls plus clone size are reproduced from that table; the DNA served to infer D and trimming. The table records under 95,000 clones, approximately 85% of them present only once. This specimen belongs to a study of blood T cell repertoires in COVID-19. As for the study in general: Sites across the United States, Italy and Spain contributed samples from acute and convalescent COVID-19. Nucleic acid was either cDNA or gDNA, and it came from T cells, B-cell-depleted T cells, or PBMCs.

Seattle cases were enrolled at active infection and followed longitudinally. V was clipped by 0 bases and J by 6 bases, with 15 bases between them. CDR3 length: 15 residues. CDR1 is SGHRS and CDR2 is YFSETQ in the germline V gene. This TCR was sampled from a woman older than 75 with COVID-19, enrolled during active disease. Sequenced input: peripheral blood. The chain links TRBV5-1 to TRBJ1-2; tentative D call: TRBD1 (6 bases). CDR3 DNA: TGCGCCAGCAGCTTGGTGCCAGGGGCTTCTAATGGCTACACCTTC. Protein product: CASSLVPGASNGYTF.